The clone carrying this T cell receptor (beta chain) was detected a few times. Antigen specificity is unknown. Germline CDR1 WNHNN, CDR2 SYGVQD (reference sequence). CDR3 length equals 11 residues. Trimming removed 4 bases at V and 10 bases at J, with 10 bases between. Clones were read by immunoSEQ multiplex PCR, and TCRdb kept only the in-frame ones, dropping some. The repertoire holds over 15,000 clones, around 66% seen once, with around 5.9% in the top ten. This specimen belongs to a study of tumor-infiltrating lymphocytes in localized non-small cell lung cancer. Study-wide background: Patients included smokers and never-smokers with various histologies, some sampled after neoadjuvant chemotherapy. From each patient, both tumor and uninvolved lung, non-adjacent to tumor, were sampled. General study points: Different pieces of the same tissue went to different assays, confounding technical variation with intratumor heterogeneity.

The sample taken for sequencing was lung tumor tissue. The chain uses TRBV10-1 and TRBJ2-5; a weak D match, TRBD1 (5 bases). The origin of this receptor is a human donor with non-small cell lung cancer. DNA for the CDR3: TGCGCCAGCAGTGTAGCCAGGGACCAGTACTTC. Residues: CASSVARDQYF.